This record looks at one TCR beta chain sequence and its context. Its antigen remains unknown. Each CDR3 protein is one row after TCRdb ran MiXCR on the reads. Among around 900,000 distinct CDR3 sequences, less than 40% were seen once, and the ten largest hold about an eighth. This sample was taken from a study of T cell repertoires in cytomegalovirus infection. The J segment lost 8 bases and the V segment lost 7 bases, leaving 16 bases of the junction unmatched. CDR3 length equals 16 residues. Germline V lookup: CDR1 SGHTA, CDR2 FQGNSA. Study results and caveats: The study identified carriers of CMV plus the relevant HLA from cumulative public TCR beta family frequency. HLA-C-restricted, CMV-specific TCR beta clonotypes were dominant ex vivo.

Material: cultured CD8+ T cells from PBMCs, obtained from culture after CMV antigen stimulation. The sequence was obtained from a human donor in good health (CMV status not recorded). Some clones in this sample may be carry-over from other donors' samples. V gene TRBV7-2 combines with J gene TRBJ2-1; TRBD2 aligns across 8 bases. The CDR3 loop is CASKTKQGFSGDEQFF. CDR3 coding DNA: TGTGCCAGCAAAACCAAACAAGGCTTTAGCGGGGATGAGCAGTTCTTC.